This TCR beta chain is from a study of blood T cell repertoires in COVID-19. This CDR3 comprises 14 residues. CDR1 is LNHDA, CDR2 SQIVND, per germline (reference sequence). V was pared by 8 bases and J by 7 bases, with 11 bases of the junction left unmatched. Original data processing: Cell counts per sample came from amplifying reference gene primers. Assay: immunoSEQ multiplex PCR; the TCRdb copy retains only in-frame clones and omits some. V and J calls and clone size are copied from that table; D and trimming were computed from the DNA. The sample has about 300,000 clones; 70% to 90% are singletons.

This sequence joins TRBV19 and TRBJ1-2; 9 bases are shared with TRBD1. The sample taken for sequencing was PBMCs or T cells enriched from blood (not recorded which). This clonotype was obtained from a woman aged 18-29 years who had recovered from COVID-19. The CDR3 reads CASGKGTGYIGYTF. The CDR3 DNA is TGTGCCAGTGGTAAAGGGACAGGGTATATTGGCTACACCTTC.